The rows below give T cell receptor beta chains drawn from one sample of a study of control samples from healthy donors and cancer patients. Profiled with immunoSEQ multiplex PCR; TCRdb holds only in-frame clones, not every one. This sample has about 110,000 clones, with 70% to 85% found just once. Source material: blood. These receptors were taken from a man younger than 35 in good health. Each CDR3 is given with its conserved first and last residue. D genes are given only for firm matches. Only part of the rows carry a size: once, few, many, or a class if the clone is expanded.

CASSLVGGVGSYEQYF	TGCGCCAGCAGCTTGGTGGGTGGGGTAGGCTCCTACGAGCAGTACTTC	TRBJ2-7	TRBV5-1	-	-
CASMLRRQETQYF	TGTGCCAGCATGTTAAGGCGTCAAGAGACCCAGTACTTC	TRBJ2-5	TRBV7-6	-	-
CASGFSDSPLHF	TGTGCTAGTGGTTTTAGTGATTCACCCCTCCACTTT	TRBJ1-6	TRBV12-5	-	-
CSVSGRAIGYEQFF	TGCAGCGTTAGTGGCCGGGCAATTGGGTATGAGCAGTTCTTC	TRBJ2-1	TRBV29-1	-	-
CASSQLAGSYNEQFF	TGTGCCAGCAGCCAACTAGCGGGCTCCTACAATGAGCAGTTCTTC	TRBJ2-1	TRBV14	once	TRBD2
CAISPGSGAGTDTQYF	TGTGCCATCAGCCCAGGTTCAGGGGCGGGGACAGATACGCAGTATTTT	TRBJ2-3	TRBV10-3	-	-
CASSYYRGNKNTGELFF	TGTGCCAGCAGCTACTACAGGGGAAATAAGAACACCGGGGAGCTGTTTTTT	TRBJ2-2	TRBV11-2	-	TRBD1
CASSRRDRGNEQYF	TGTGCCAGCAGCCGCCGGGACAGGGGTAACGAGCAGTACTTC	TRBJ2-7	TRBV14	once	TRBD1
CASLGNTIYF	TGTGCCAGCCTCGGAAACACCATATATTTT	TRBJ1-3	TRBV12-3/TRBV12-4	-	-
CASSLATPYEQYF	TGTGCCAGCAGCTTGGCCACCCCCTACGAGCAGTACTTC	TRBJ2-7	TRBV5-6	-	-
CASSSTWTGTSNTDTQYF	TGCGCCAGCAGCTCGACATGGACCGGGACTTCGAACACAGATACGCAGTATTTT	TRBJ2-3	TRBV5-1	-	-
CASRESGRANEKLFF	TGTGCCAGCAGAGAATCAGGGAGAGCTAATGAAAAACTGTTTTTT	TRBJ1-4	TRBV28	-	-
CASSFRENTEAFF	TGTGCCAGCAGTTTCAGGGAGAACACTGAAGCTTTCTTT	TRBJ1-1	TRBV12-3/TRBV12-4	-	-
CASRGTYNEKLFF	TGTGCCAGCAGGGGGACCTATAATGAAAAACTGTTTTTT	TRBJ1-4	TRBV6-5	-	-
CASSNSGVNEQFF	TGTGCCAGCAGCAACTCAGGGGTGAATGAGCAGTTCTTC	TRBJ2-1	TRBV9	many	-
CASSSTGDSNQPQHF	TGTGCCAGCAGCTCAACAGGGGATAGCAATCAGCCCCAGCATTTT	TRBJ1-5	TRBV7-9	-	TRBD1
CASSIRDRAYDTQYF	TGTGCCAGTAGTATCCGGGACAGGGCCTACGATACGCAGTATTTT	TRBJ2-3	TRBV19	-	TRBD1
CAISVGNEQFF	TGTGCCATCAGTGTCGGGAATGAGCAGTTCTTC	TRBJ2-1	TRBV10-3	few	-
CASSARTGSSYNSPLHF	TGTGCCAGCAGCGCCAGGACAGGGAGCTCCTATAATTCACCCCTCCACTTT	TRBJ1-6	TRBV9	-	TRBD1
CASSEGTGGANGYTF	TGTGCCAGCAGCGAGGGGACAGGGGGCGCTAATGGCTACACCTTC	TRBJ1-2	TRBV7-9	-	TRBD1
CASSSSGTGSNEKLFF	TGTGCCAGCAGCTCCTCCGGGACAGGGTCTAATGAAAAACTGTTTTTT	TRBJ1-4	TRBV7-6	few	TRBD1
CASSFDRGPNYGYTF	TGTGCCAGCAGCTTTGACAGGGGCCCTAACTATGGCTACACCTTC	TRBJ1-2	TRBV5-8	-	TRBD1
CASSRGSDTQYF	TGTGCCAGCAGCCGGGGGTCAGATACGCAGTATTTT	TRBJ2-3	TRBV7-9	-	-
CASSLTGGNEQYF	TGTGCCAGTAGTCTCACAGGGGGCAACGAGCAGTACTTC	TRBJ2-7	TRBV19	-	TRBD1